This passage covers 2 T cell receptor beta chains from one sample sequenced in a study of blood T cell repertoires in COVID-19. The data were produced by immunoSEQ multiplex PCR, yet TCRdb's version contains in-frame clones alone and is incomplete. The table shows over 350,000 clones, with more than 75% occurring only once. The sequenced sample was PBMCs or T cells enriched from blood (not recorded which). The source is a woman aged 30 to 39 with acute COVID-19.

This chain links TRBV10-2 with TRBJ1-2; 8 bases align to TRBD1. This CDR3 region has 12 residues. V shed 4 bases and J 5 bases; nucleotides not matched to a gene: 0. Per germline, CDR1 WSHSY and CDR2 SAAADI. For the CDR3, the DNA is TGCGCCAGCAGTGGACAGGGGTATGGCTACACCTTC. This translates into CASSGQGYGYTF.

The CDR3 sequence: CATSDFAQGSQFF. DNA of the CDR3: TGTGCCACCAGTGATTTCGCACAGGGTTCCCAGTTCTTC. This sequence joins TRBV24-1 and TRBJ2-1; possible D gene TRBD1, 6 bases. The V gene lost 1 base and the J gene lost 13 bases, with 13 bases spanning the gap. Germline values: CDR1 KGHDR, CDR2 SFDVKD. This CDR3 spans 13 amino acids.